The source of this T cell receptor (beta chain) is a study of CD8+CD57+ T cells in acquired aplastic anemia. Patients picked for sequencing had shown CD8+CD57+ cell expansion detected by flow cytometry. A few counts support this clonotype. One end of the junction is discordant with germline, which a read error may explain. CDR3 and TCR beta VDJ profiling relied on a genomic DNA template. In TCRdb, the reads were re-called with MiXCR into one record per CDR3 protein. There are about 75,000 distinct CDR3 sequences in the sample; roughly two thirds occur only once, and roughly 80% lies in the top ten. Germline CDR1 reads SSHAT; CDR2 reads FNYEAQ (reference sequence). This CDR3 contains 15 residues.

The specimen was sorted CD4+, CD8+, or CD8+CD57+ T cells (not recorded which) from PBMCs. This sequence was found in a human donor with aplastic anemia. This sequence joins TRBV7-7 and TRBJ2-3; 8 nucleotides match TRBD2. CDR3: CASSPTSGPTDTQYF. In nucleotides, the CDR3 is TGTGCTAGCAGCCCAACTAGCGGACCCACAGATACGCAGTATTTT.